A selection of T cell receptor beta chains follows, all from one sample in a study of T cells in Graves' hyperthyroidism and ophthalmopathy. One entry per CDR3 protein, called by TCRdb with MiXCR from the multiplex PCR reads. The sample lists around 350,000 distinct CDR3 sequences, 13% to 15% seen once, with roughly 19% in the top ten. Source material: blood. The receptors were gathered from a woman aged 60-75 years with Graves' ophthalmopathy. Both conserved end residues are part of each CDR3. The order of the fields is CDR3 DNA, CDR3 protein, V gene, D gene, clone size, J gene. The D gene is left open where the match is weak. Rows may omit the clone size; those that give it use once, few, many or a size class.

CDR3 DNA: TGTGCCAGCTCACCGGGACTAGTGGGCGAGCAGTACTTC
CDR3 protein: CASSPGLVGEQYF
V gene: TRBV18
D gene: TRBD2
clone size: many
J gene: TRBJ2-7

CDR3 DNA: TGCAGTGCTAGAGATCGGCAGCAGCCCCTAACTGAAGCTTTCTTT
CDR3 protein: CSARDRQQPLTEAFF
V gene: TRBV20-1
D gene: .
clone size: few
J gene: TRBJ1-1

CDR3 DNA: TGTGCCATCAGTGAGGGGCGGGGGGGGCAAAGCAATCAGCCCCAGCATTTT
CDR3 protein: CAISEGRGGQSNQPQHF
V gene: TRBV10-3
D gene: .
clone size: once
J gene: TRBJ1-5

CDR3 DNA: TGCAGTGCTAGAGGCGGGGCAGGGGCTTCCTACGAGCAGTACTTC
CDR3 protein: CSARGGAGASYEQYF
V gene: TRBV20-1
D gene: .
clone size: many
J gene: TRBJ2-7

CDR3 DNA: TGCGCCAGCAGCCAAACTAGCATGAGCACAGATACGCAGTATTTT
CDR3 protein: CASSQTSMSTDTQYF
V gene: TRBV5-1
D gene: .
clone size: many
J gene: TRBJ2-3

CDR3 DNA: TGTGCCACCTCGGCCTCAGGGGCTGGGGCCAACGTCCTGACTTTC
CDR3 protein: CATSASGAGANVLTF
V gene: TRBV24-1
D gene: .
clone size: .
J gene: TRBJ2-6

CDR3 DNA: TGTGCCAGCTCACCGGGGCGAAGGGACGAGCAGTACTTC
CDR3 protein: CASSPGRRDEQYF
V gene: TRBV18
D gene: .
clone size: many
J gene: TRBJ2-7

CDR3 DNA: TGTGCCAGCAGCTCTAATGTCGGGATACCTAATGAAAAACTGTTTTTT
CDR3 protein: CASSSNVGIPNEKLFF
V gene: TRBV7-6
D gene: .
clone size: .
J gene: TRBJ1-4

CDR3 DNA: TGTGCCAGCAGTAACCAGCGGGGCGCGGACGAGCAGTACTTC
CDR3 protein: CASSNQRGADEQYF
V gene: TRBV6-1
D gene: TRBD2
clone size: many
J gene: TRBJ2-7

CDR3 DNA: TGTGCCACCACCCTACCGGGACAGGGCCTCTACGAGCAGTACTTC
CDR3 protein: CATTLPGQGLYEQYF
V gene: TRBV28
D gene: TRBD1
clone size: many
J gene: TRBJ2-7

CDR3 DNA: TGTGCCAGCAGTTCACAGGGACAGTATGAGCAGTTCTTC
CDR3 protein: CASSSQGQYEQFF
V gene: TRBV12-3/TRBV12-4
D gene: TRBD1
clone size: many
J gene: TRBJ2-1

CDR3 DNA: TGTGCCAGCAGCTTGCGTCAGGGAGACGCTCTAGCCAAAAACATTCAGTACTTC
CDR3 protein: CASSLRQGDALAKNIQYF
V gene: TRBV5-4
D gene: .
clone size: .
J gene: TRBJ2-4

CDR3 DNA: TGTGCCAGCAGTGAATACGGAGAAACAGAGACCCAGTACTTC
CDR3 protein: CASSEYGETETQYF
V gene: TRBV25-1
D gene: .
clone size: few
J gene: TRBJ2-5

CDR3 DNA: TGTGCCAGCAGTGAATTCGCCGTACTGGACGGGGAGCTGTTTTTT
CDR3 protein: CASSEFAVLDGELFF
V gene: TRBV25-1
D gene: .
clone size: .
J gene: TRBJ2-2

CDR3 DNA: TGCGCCAGCACCACCGGGACTACCCCAGAGACCCAGTACTTC
CDR3 protein: CASTTGTTPETQYF
V gene: TRBV5-1
D gene: TRBD2
clone size: many
J gene: TRBJ2-5

CDR3 DNA: TGTGCCAGCAGTGAAATGGCGGGTAATAGCCAGCCCCAGCATTTT
CDR3 protein: CASSEMAGNSQPQHF
V gene: TRBV6-1
D gene: .
clone size: many
J gene: TRBJ1-5

CDR3 DNA: TGTGCCAGCAGCCGGACTAGCGGGAGCCACGAGCAGTACTTC
CDR3 protein: CASSRTSGSHEQYF
V gene: TRBV7-9
D gene: TRBD2
clone size: many
J gene: TRBJ2-7

CDR3 DNA: TGTGCCAGCAGCAAAGCATGGGACAGGGGAGCCAATGAGCAGTTCTTC
CDR3 protein: CASSKAWDRGANEQFF
V gene: TRBV7-3
D gene: TRBD1
clone size: many
J gene: TRBJ2-1

CDR3 DNA: TGTGCCAGCAGCGCCGGCCTAGCGGGCTACAATGAGCAGTTCTTC
CDR3 protein: CASSAGLAGYNEQFF
V gene: TRBV9
D gene: TRBD2
clone size: .
J gene: TRBJ2-1

CDR3 DNA: TGTGCCAGCAGCGTAGAGACTAGCGGGAGGGACACAGATACGCAGTATTTT
CDR3 protein: CASSVETSGRDTDTQYF
V gene: TRBV9
D gene: TRBD2
clone size: .
J gene: TRBJ2-3

CDR3 DNA: TGTGCCAGCAGTTTTAACGTCAAGGCTCCCACAGGCTACACCTTC
CDR3 protein: CASSFNVKAPTGYTF
V gene: TRBV2
D gene: .
clone size: few
J gene: TRBJ1-2

CDR3 DNA: TGTGCCACCAGTGAGGATGGGGGGACTAGCGGGAGAAGGGCCACAGATACGCAGTATTTT
CDR3 protein: CATSEDGGTSGRRATDTQYF
V gene: TRBV24-1
D gene: TRBD2
clone size: .
J gene: TRBJ2-3

CDR3 DNA: TGCAGCGTTCCCGGGCCCGCGGCTGGCTACACCTTC
CDR3 protein: CSVPGPAAGYTF
V gene: TRBV29-1
D gene: .
clone size: .
J gene: TRBJ1-2

CDR3 DNA: TGTGCCAGCAGCCACGGCTATAAGGAGACCCAGTACTTC
CDR3 protein: CASSHGYKETQYF
V gene: TRBV3-1
D gene: .
clone size: .
J gene: TRBJ2-5

CDR3 DNA: TGCGCCAGCAGCTTGGTAGGCGGGTCCCCCTACGAGCAGTACTTC
CDR3 protein: CASSLVGGSPYEQYF
V gene: TRBV5-1
D gene: .
clone size: many
J gene: TRBJ2-7

CDR3 DNA: TGTGCCAGCAGCCCATGGGGTCCCTACGAGCAGTACTTC
CDR3 protein: CASSPWGPYEQYF
V gene: TRBV3-1
D gene: .
clone size: few
J gene: TRBJ2-7

CDR3 DNA: TGTGCCAGCAGTCCCGATGGACCCACCGGGGAGCTGTTTTTT
CDR3 protein: CASSPDGPTGELFF
V gene: TRBV12-3/TRBV12-4
D gene: .
clone size: many
J gene: TRBJ2-2

CDR3 DNA: TGTGCCACCAGTGATCCTTCCCCGGACAGGGGGCTGGGGAAGCAGTACTTC
CDR3 protein: CATSDPSPDRGLGKQYF
V gene: TRBV24-1
D gene: TRBD1
clone size: few
J gene: TRBJ2-7

CDR3 DNA: TGTGCCAGCAGTTACCAGTTACAGTTCTCTGGAAACACCATATATTTT
CDR3 protein: CASSYQLQFSGNTIYF
V gene: TRBV6-5
D gene: .
clone size: few
J gene: TRBJ1-3

CDR3 DNA: TGTGCCAGCAGTCAGCGAGATGCCGGGGAGCTGTTTTTT
CDR3 protein: CASSQRDAGELFF
V gene: TRBV6-1
D gene: .
clone size: few
J gene: TRBJ2-2

CDR3 DNA: TGTGCCAGCAGTTCGTCTAGCGGGAGCTCTGGAAATGAGCAGTTCTTC
CDR3 protein: CASSSSSGSSGNEQFF
V gene: TRBV28
D gene: TRBD2
clone size: many
J gene: TRBJ2-1

CDR3 DNA: TGTGCCAGCAGCTTGTTAGCGGGAGGGACTAGCACAGATACGCAGTATTTT
CDR3 protein: CASSLLAGGTSTDTQYF
V gene: TRBV7-9
D gene: TRBD2
clone size: many
J gene: TRBJ2-3

CDR3 DNA: TGTGCCAGCAGTACGAGCGGGAGTTTTCCCTACGAGCAGTACTTC
CDR3 protein: CASSTSGSFPYEQYF
V gene: TRBV27
D gene: TRBD2
clone size: many
J gene: TRBJ2-7

CDR3 DNA: TGTGCCAGCAGTGAGGGGGGGACAGCTGGGCGCAGGAATACGCAGTATTTT
CDR3 protein: CASSEGGTAGRRNTQYF
V gene: TRBV2
D gene: .
clone size: many
J gene: TRBJ2-3

CDR3 DNA: TGTGCCAGCAGTCCTACCCGGGGGCGTTTTATGGCAGAGACCCAGTACTTC
CDR3 protein: CASSPTRGRFMAETQYF
V gene: TRBV28
D gene: .
clone size: .
J gene: TRBJ2-5

CDR3 DNA: TGTGCCAGCAGTCCCCGGTTCGACATTTCCACCGGGGAGCTGTTTTTT
CDR3 protein: CASSPRFDISTGELFF
V gene: TRBV12-3/TRBV12-4
D gene: .
clone size: many
J gene: TRBJ2-2

CDR3 DNA: TGCGCCAGTCAACCGCAGCGGGCATACAATGAGCAGTTCTTC
CDR3 protein: CASQPQRAYNEQFF
V gene: TRBV5-1
D gene: .
clone size: many
J gene: TRBJ2-1